The sequence of this TCR beta chain was determined in a study of Graves' ophthalmopathy and Graves' hyperthyroidism. Stable hyperthyroid donors showed no ophthalmopathy during 18 months follow-up. Ten or more counts support this clonotype. CDR1 and CDR2 from the germline V gene are MDHEN and SYDVKM. The CDR3 totals 15 residues. Between the trimmed V and J ends, which lost 7 bases and 0 bases, there was a span of 15 bases. The TCR beta CDR3 regions underwent amplification from RNA transcripts. HTBI primers primed a first-round RT-PCR, and a second-round multiplex PCR followed. In TCRdb, the multiplex PCR reads were re-called with MiXCR into one record per CDR3 protein. The sample lists about 620,000 distinct CDR3 sequences, around a fifth occurring once.

This clonotype originated in a young woman with stable Graves' hyperthyroidism. Some clones in this sample may be carry-over from other donors' samples. The rearrangement uses TRBV28 and TRBJ1-2; D gene unclear. Sequencing was carried out using peripheral blood. As DNA, the CDR3 is TGTGCCAGCACCGACCAAGTAGACACTAACTATGGCTACACCTTC. This encodes CASTDQVDTNYGYTF.